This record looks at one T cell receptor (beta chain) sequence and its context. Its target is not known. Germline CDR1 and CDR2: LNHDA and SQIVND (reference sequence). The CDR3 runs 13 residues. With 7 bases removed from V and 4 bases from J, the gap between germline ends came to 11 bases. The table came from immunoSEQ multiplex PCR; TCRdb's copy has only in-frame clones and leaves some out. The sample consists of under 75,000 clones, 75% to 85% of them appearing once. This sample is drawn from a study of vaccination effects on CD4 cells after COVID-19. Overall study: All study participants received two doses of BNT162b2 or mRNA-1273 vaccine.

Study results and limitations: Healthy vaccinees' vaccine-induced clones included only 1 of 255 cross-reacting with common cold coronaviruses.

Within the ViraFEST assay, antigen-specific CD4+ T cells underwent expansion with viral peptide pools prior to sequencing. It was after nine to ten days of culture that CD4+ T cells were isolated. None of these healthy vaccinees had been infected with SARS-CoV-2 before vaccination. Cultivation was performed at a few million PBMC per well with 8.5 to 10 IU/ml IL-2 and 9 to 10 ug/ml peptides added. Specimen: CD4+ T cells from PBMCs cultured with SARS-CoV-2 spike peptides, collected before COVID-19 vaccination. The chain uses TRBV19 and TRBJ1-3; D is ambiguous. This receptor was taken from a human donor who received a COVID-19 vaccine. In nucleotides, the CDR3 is TGTGCCAGTACCCGGACCGGAGGAAACACCATATATTTT. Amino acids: CASTRTGGNTIYF.